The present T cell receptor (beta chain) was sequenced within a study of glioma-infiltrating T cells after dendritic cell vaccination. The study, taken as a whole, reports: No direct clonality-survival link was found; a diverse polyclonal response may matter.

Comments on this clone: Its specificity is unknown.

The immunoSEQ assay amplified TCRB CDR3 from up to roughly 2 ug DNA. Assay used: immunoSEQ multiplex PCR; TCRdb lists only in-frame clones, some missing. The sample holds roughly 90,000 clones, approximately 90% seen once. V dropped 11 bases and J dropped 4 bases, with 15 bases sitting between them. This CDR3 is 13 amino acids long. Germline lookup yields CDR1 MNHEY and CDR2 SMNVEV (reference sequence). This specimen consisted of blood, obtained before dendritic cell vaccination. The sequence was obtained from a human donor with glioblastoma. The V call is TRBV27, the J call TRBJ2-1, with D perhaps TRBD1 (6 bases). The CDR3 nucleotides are TGTGCCGCAGGGGATACGTTTTACAATGAGCAGTTCTTC. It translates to CAAGDTFYNEQFF.